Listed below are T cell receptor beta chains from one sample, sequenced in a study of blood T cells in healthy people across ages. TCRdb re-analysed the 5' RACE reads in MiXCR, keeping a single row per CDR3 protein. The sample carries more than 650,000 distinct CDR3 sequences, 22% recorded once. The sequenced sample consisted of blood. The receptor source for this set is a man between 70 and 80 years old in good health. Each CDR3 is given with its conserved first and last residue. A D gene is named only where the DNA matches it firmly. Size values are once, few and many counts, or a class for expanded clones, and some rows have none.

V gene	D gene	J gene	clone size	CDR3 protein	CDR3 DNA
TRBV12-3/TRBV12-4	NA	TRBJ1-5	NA	CASSFGPQPQHF	TGTGCCAGCAGTTTCGGGCCGCAGCCCCAGCATTTT
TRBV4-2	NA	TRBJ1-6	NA	CASSQVRQSSYNSPLHF	TGTGCCAGCAGCCAAGTTCGCCAAAGCTCCTATAATTCACCCCTCCACTTT
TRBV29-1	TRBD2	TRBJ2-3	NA	CSVEPGLAGETADTQYF	TGCAGCGTTGAGCCGGGACTAGCGGGAGAGACGGCAGATACGCAGTATTTT
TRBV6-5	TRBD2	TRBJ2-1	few	CASSYLRPGTSGSSYNEQFF	TGTGCCAGCAGTTACCTACGTCCCGGGACTAGCGGGAGCTCCTACAATGAGCAGTTCTTC
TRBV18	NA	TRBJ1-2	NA	CASSPTVGYGYTF	TGTGCCAGCTCACCAACCGTGGGGTATGGCTACACCTTC
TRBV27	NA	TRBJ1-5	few	CANSRKTVNQPQHF	TGTGCCAACAGTCGCAAGACAGTTAATCAGCCCCAGCATTTT
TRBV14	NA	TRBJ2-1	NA	CASSARGGFLNNEQFF	TGTGCCAGCAGCGCCCGAGGGGGGTTTCTGAACAATGAGCAGTTCTTC
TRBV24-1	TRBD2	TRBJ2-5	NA	CATSDFPSGSGDQETQYF	TGTGCCACCAGTGATTTTCCTAGCGGGAGCGGGGACCAAGAGACCCAGTACTTC
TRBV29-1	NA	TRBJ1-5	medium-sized	CSVAGINQPQHF	TGCAGCGTGGCCGGGATAAATCAGCCCCAGCATTTT
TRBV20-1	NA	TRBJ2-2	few	CSANLASNTGELFF	TGCAGTGCTAATCTAGCGTCGAACACCGGGGAGCTGTTTTTT
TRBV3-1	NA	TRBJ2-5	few	CASSQVSPQAEYF	TGTGCCAGCAGCCAAGTGTCCCCCCAGGCCGAATACTTC
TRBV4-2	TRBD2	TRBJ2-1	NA	CASSQGLAEDNEQFF	TGTGCCAGCAGCCAAGGGCTAGCGGAGGACAATGAGCAGTTCTTC
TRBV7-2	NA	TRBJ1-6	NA	CASSLLQRSPLHF	TGTGCCAGCAGCTTACTGCAGCGGTCACCCCTCCACTTT
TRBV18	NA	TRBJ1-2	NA	CASSPSGRRTGFNYGYTF	TGTGCCAGCTCACCCTCGGGACGGAGGACGGGTTTTAACTATGGCTACACCTTC
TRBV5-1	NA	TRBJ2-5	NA	CASSLDRREEIQYF	TGCGCCAGCAGCTTGGATAGGAGAGAAGAGATCCAGTACTTC
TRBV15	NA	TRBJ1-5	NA	CATSRARFRDAQPQHF	TGTGCCACCAGCAGAGCCCGGTTCCGGGACGCCCAGCCCCAGCATTTT
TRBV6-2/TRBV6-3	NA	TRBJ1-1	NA	CASSHWNTEAFF	TGTGCCAGCAGCCATTGGAACACTGAAGCTTTCTTT
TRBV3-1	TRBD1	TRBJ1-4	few	CASSRQGAGTNEKLFF	TGTGCCAGCAGCCGCCAGGGGGCAGGGACTAATGAAAAACTGTTTTTT
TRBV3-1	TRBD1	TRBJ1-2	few	CASSQMDRGHNYGYTF	TGTGCCAGCAGCCAAATGGACAGGGGACATAACTATGGCTACACCTTC
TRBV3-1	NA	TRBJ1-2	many	CASSPLGTRGYGYTF	TGTGCCAGCAGCCCACTGGGGACCCGGGGCTATGGCTACACCTTC
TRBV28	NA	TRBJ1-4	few	CASKPPRAWQGIEKLFF	TGTGCCAGCAAACCCCCCAGGGCGTGGCAGGGCATTGAAAAACTGTTTTTT
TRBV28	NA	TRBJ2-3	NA	CATSRRGAADTQYF	TGTGCCACCTCAAGACGGGGGGCAGCAGATACGCAGTATTTT
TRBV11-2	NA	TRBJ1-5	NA	CASSLTGPDQPQHF	TGTGCCAGCAGCTTAACCGGTCCGGACCAGCCCCAGCATTTT